Presented here are 27 T cell receptor beta chains from one specimen sequenced in a study of tumor-infiltrating lymphocytes in primary liver carcinoma. Co-extraction yielded RNA and DNA from around 20-30 mg of unsorted bulk tissue. From 500 ng of total RNA, TCR beta-specific cDNA was reverse-transcribed using a constant-region primer. Libraries for TCR beta were built through three nested multiplex PCR rounds, which together made up a slightly modified ARM-PCR procedure. Amplification in the first two PCR rounds was performed using TRBV1-TRBV30 forward primers and a C-beta reverse primer for 9 to 11 cycles each. TCRdb analysed the multiplex PCR reads with MiXCR anew, one entry per CDR3 protein. Of 100,000 to 150,000 distinct CDR3 sequences in the sample, 60% to 80% are singletons; the top ten hold 7% to 10%. Source material: liver tumor tissue from sampling region 3. The subset was: tumor region T3, left-lateral pole. The receptors were sampled from a woman in her fifties or sixties with primary liver carcinoma and hepatitis B virus infection.

This chain uses TRBV28 with TRBJ2-3; D gene unclear. Germline V gives CDR1 MDHEN, CDR2 SYDVKM. This CDR3 comprises 16 residues. V lost 5 bases to trimming and J lost 3 bases, with 18 bases between them. CDR3 in DNA: TGTGCCAGCAGTCTTCAGAGGTGGGCCGGGACAGATACGCAGTATTTT. This sequence encodes CASSLQRWAGTDTQYF. The variable domain in full, completed from reference TRBV28 and TRBJ2-3, reads DVKVTQSSRYLVKRTGEKVFLECVQDMDHENMFWYRQDPGLGLRLIYFSYDVKMKEKGDIPEGYSVSREKKERFSLILESASTNQTSMYLCASSLQRWAGTDTQYFGPGTRLTVL.

Of note for this clonotype: At one end the junction does not follow the germline gene, possibly because of a read error. The chain combines TRBV6-2 or TRBV6-3 with TRBJ2-7; D call uncertain. There are 14 residues in the CDR3. Germline V gene sequence: CDR1 MNHEY, CDR2 SVGEGT. The CDR3 region is CASRYYGLPYEQYF. Written as DNA, the CDR3 is TGTGCCAGCAGATACTACGGGTTACCCTACGAGCAGTACTTC.

Comments on this clonotype: One end of the junction fails to match germline, which may point to a read error. CDR3 sequence reads: CASRRAGRAINQPQHF. CDR3 coding DNA: TGTGCCAGCAGACGAGCGGGCAGGGCGATCAATCAGCCACAGCATTTT. The chain carries TRBV12-3 or TRBV12-4 and TRBJ1-5; maybe TRBD1 (5 bases). The CDR3 totals 16 residues.

This clonotype was detected ten times or more. The chain joins TRBV12-3 or TRBV12-4 to TRBJ1-2; D is ambiguous. CDR3 length: 12 amino acids. V lost 2 bases and J lost 7, with 8 bases in between. CDR3 nucleotides: TGTGCCAGCAGTTTATCGGGGTCTGGCTACACCTTC. Translated: CASSLSGSGYTF.

Concerning this clonotype: A junction end diverges from the germline sequence, so it may reflect a read error. V and J are TRBV4-2 and TRBJ1-5, with TRBD2 identical over 8 bases. The J call could be wrong; TRBJ2-3 is a better fit for the DNA end. The CDR3 sequence is 16 residues long. CDR1 and CDR2 from the germline V gene are LGHNA and YNFKEQ. The CDR3 here is CASNQDLRTSNQPQYF. The DNA of the CDR3 is TGTGCCAGCAACCAAGATCTGAGGACTAGCAATCAGCCCCAGTATTTT.

About this clonotype: The germline gene is not matched at one end of the junction; a read error may be the cause. This rearrangement joins TRBV28 to TRBJ2-1; possible D gene TRBD2, 5 bases. The CDR3 runs to 15 residues. The germline V gene encodes CDR1 MDHEN and CDR2 SYDVKM. The CDR3 coding sequence is TGTGCCAGCAGCCTCCCTGAGGGCTCCTACAATGAGCAGCTCTTC. Amino acid sequence: CASSLPEGSYNEQLF.

A word on this clonotype: A read error is possible here, since a much larger clone lies one base away. The genes are TRBV6-1 and TRBJ1-2; a possible D gene is TRBD1 (5 bases). The CDR3 has 14 amino acids. Germline lookup yields CDR1 MNHNS and CDR2 SASEGT. The CDR3 nucleotides are TGTGCCGGCAGTGAAGGCTCCAGGGTCTATGGCTACACCTTC. Translation: CAGSEGSRVYGYTF.

This clonotype was counted ten times or more. This sequence joins TRBV30 and TRBJ2-5; no clear D. Germline V gene data show CDR1 as GTSNPN and CDR2 as SVGIG (reference sequence). V lost 0 bases and J 2 bases, leaving 10 bases between the germline ends. The CDR3 has 14 amino acids. CDR3 region: CAWSVLRAQETQYF. CDR3 bases: TGTGCCTGGAGTGTACTCCGCGCTCAAGAGACCCAGTACTTC.

The CDR3 protein is CASRLRKERNTEAFF. The CDR3 DNA reads TGTGCCAGCAGGCTGCGTAAGGAGAGGAACACTGAAGCTTTCTTT. The chain uses TRBV7-8 and TRBJ1-1; D gene uncertain. Germline loops: CDR1 SGHVS, CDR2 FQNEAQ. This CDR3 has 15 residues. V lost 6 bases to trimming and J lost 1 base, with 15 bases between them.

In the case of this clonotype: A much bigger clone sits one base away, suggesting this may be a read error. The chain employs TRBV11-2 and TRBJ1-2; possible D gene TRBD1, 5 bases. Germline CDR1 is SGHAT and CDR2 is FQNNGV. V was clipped by 4 bases and J by 4 bases, with 16 bases between them. The CDR3 sequence is 15 residues long. CDR3 sequence: CASSSHMGRSYGYTF. The CDR3 DNA reads TGTGCCAGCAGCTCCCACATGGGACGCAGCTATGGCTACACCTTC.

This clonotype was counted at least ten times. The chain recombines TRBV13 with TRBJ2-3; D remains unclear. Trimming removed 0 bases at V and 0 bases at J, with 10 bases between. CDR3 size: 16 residues. Germline V gene data show CDR1 as PRHDT and CDR2 as FYEKMQ (reference sequence). The CDR3 bases are TGTGCCAGCAGCTTAGGACTAATATATAGCACAGATACGCAGTATTTT. Translating gives CASSLGLIYSTDTQYF.

A note on this clonotype: Relative to the germline gene, one junction end is altered; a read error may explain this. V gene TRBV11-1 combines with J gene TRBJ2-2; D unresolved. The CDR3 consists of 14 residues. Germline assignment: CDR1 SGHAT and CDR2 FQDESV (reference sequence). As DNA, the CDR3 is TGTGCCAGCAGACAGAGTCTTGACACTGGGGAGCTGTTTTTT. It codes for CASRQSLDTGELFF.

With respect to this clonotype: At one end, the junction sequence differs from germline, possibly due to a read error. The chain uses TRBV11-2 and TRBJ2-3; D gene uncertain. The CDR3 is 13 residues long. The germline V gene encodes CDR1 SGHAT and CDR2 FQNNGV. CDR3 amino acids: CASSFLEIDTRYF. CDR3 bases: TGTGCTAGCAGCTTCCTCGAGATAGATACGCGGTATTTT.

Remarks on this clonotype: At one end, the junction sequence differs from germline, possibly due to a read error. CDR3 bases: TGTGACAGCAGTCAAATCGGGACTAGGGGTACAGATACGCAGTATTTT. Amino acids: CDSSQIGTRGTDTQYF. The gene calls are TRBV28 and TRBJ2-3; 8 bases map to TRBD2. The germline gives CDR1 MDHEN, CDR2 SYDVKM. The CDR3 loop spans 16 amino acids. The variable domain in full, completed from reference TRBV28 and TRBJ2-3, reads DVKVTQSSRYLVKRTGEKVFLECVQDMDHENMFWYRQDPGLGLRLIYFSYDVKMKEKGDIPEGYSVSREKKERFSLILESASTNQTSMYLCDSSQIGTRGTDTQYFGPGTRLTVL.

A note on this clonotype: Germline and junction disagree at one end, which may indicate a read error. V is TRBV18 and J is TRBJ1-5; 7 bases are shared with TRBD1. The CDR3 is 16 residues long. Germline V gene sequence: CDR1 KGHSH, CDR2 LQKENI. CDR3 bases: TGTGTCAGCTCCCAAGGGGGCACTAACGGAGATCAGCCCCAGCATTTT. This translates into CVSSQGGTNGDQPQHF.

CDR3 region: CASSFLADEQFF. In DNA form, the CDR3 reads TGTGCCAGTAGTTTCTTAGCGGATGAGCAGTTCTTC. This chain joins TRBV19 and TRBJ2-1; weak D call: TRBD2 (6 bases). This CDR3 contains 12 residues. The V end lost 5 bases, the J end lost 8 bases, and 10 bases lay between the germline ends. The germline V gene has CDR1 LNHDA and CDR2 SQIVND (reference sequence).

A word on this clonotype: The CDR3 does not close with the conserved phenylalanine or tryptophan, likely indicating a read error. V and J are TRBV12-3 or TRBV12-4 and TRBJ2-5; TRBD1 might be the D (7 bases). The CDR3 covers 15 residues. V was pared by 7 bases and J by 5 bases, with 20 bases between. The CDR3: CASNSGGGDCETQYY. The CDR3 nucleotides are TGTGCCAGCAACTCCGGAGGGGGCGATTGTGAGACCCAGTACTAC.

The table lists this clonotype with a count of one. The junction departs from the called germline gene at one end, perhaps through a read error. The V and J genes are TRBV11-3 and TRBJ1-4; tentative D call: TRBD1 (6 bases). The CDR3 runs to 14 residues. Looked up from germline, CDR1 is SGHNT and CDR2 is YENEEA. CDR3 residues: CASSPPDSNERLFF. For the CDR3, the DNA is TGTGCCAGCAGCCCACCGGACAGTAATGAAAGACTGTTTTTT.

As concerns this clonotype: The conserved final phenylalanine or tryptophan is absent from the CDR3, which likely points to a read error. The limits of the CDR3 on the DNA are not certain, so only TCRdb's listed CDR3 is given. The chain joins TRBV11-2 to TRBJ2-1; the D call TRBD1 from the table was never checked on the DNA. 15 amino acids form the CDR3, both terminal residues included. Germline V gives CDR1 SGHAT, CDR2 FQNNGV. The CDR3 reads CARSLTSPSTGERFS.

Details on this clonotype: An end of the junction differs from the germline gene, which may be a read error. The chain combines TRBV11-2 with TRBJ2-5; D may match TRBD1 or TRBD2 (5 bases each). The CDR3 consists of 13 residues. Germline assignment: CDR1 SGHAT and CDR2 FQNNGV. DNA of the CDR3: TGTGCCGGCAGCCTAGAATCCAAGGGGACCCAGTATTTC. Its translation is CAGSLESKGTQYF.

This sequence joins TRBV7-9 and TRBJ2-5, with a weak D call TRBD2 (5 bases). The germline V gene has CDR1 SEHNR and CDR2 FQNEAQ (reference sequence). CDR3 size: 12 residues. V shed 6 bases and J shed 7 bases, with 12 bases lying between them. CDR3 loop: CASSLASGTQYF. Here the CDR3 DNA reads TGTGCCAGCAGTCTAGCCTCAGGGACCCAGTACTTC.

This clonotype was seen more than once but under ten times. This chain joins TRBV11-2 and TRBJ2-7, with 9 bases identical to TRBD1. Per germline, CDR1 SGHAT and CDR2 FQNNGV. This CDR3 has 14 residues. CDR3: CVSSLVGTGIEQYF. The CDR3 DNA is TGTGTCAGTAGCTTAGTTGGGACAGGGATCGAGCAGTACTTC.

This clonotype was recorded a few times. The conserved closing phenylalanine or tryptophan is absent in this CDR3, likely reflecting a read error. This chain connects TRBV28 to TRBJ2-2; D is possibly TRBD1 (8 bases). The length of the CDR3 is 15 residues. Trimming left V 5 bases short and J 3 bases short, with 13 bases between. Germline assignment: CDR1 MDHEN and CDR2 SYDVKM. DNA of the CDR3: TGTGCCAGCAGTACAGGGGGAGGGTACACCGGGGAGCTGTTTTCT. This gives the protein CASSTGGGYTGELFS.

Turning to this clonotype: This may arise from a read error, as a much more abundant clone is one base away. V usage is TRBV10-3 and J usage is TRBJ2-1; perhaps TRBD2 as D (5 bases). V lost 5 bases and J 9 bases, leaving 20 bases between the germline ends. Per germline, CDR1 ENHRY and CDR2 SYGVKD. The CDR3 totals 15 residues. CDR3 DNA: TGTGCCATCAGTTCGGGGTCGTACTACGACTGTGAGCAGTTCTTC. The encoded protein is CAISSGSYYDCEQFF.

The genes are TRBV7-9 and TRBJ1-1; the D is unclear. Germline V gives CDR1 SEHNR, CDR2 FQNEAQ (reference sequence). The V and J ends lost 2 bases and 4 bases respectively, with 11 bases between them. The length of the CDR3 is 14 residues. The CDR3 DNA is TGTGCCAGCAGCTTAAATATGATGAGCACTGAAGCTTTCTTT. Its protein product is CASSLNMMSTEAFF.

A remark on this clonotype: The junction departs from germline at one end; a sequencing error may be responsible. The chain employs TRBV11-2 and TRBJ2-3, with 9 bases aligning to TRBD2. Germline CDR1 SGHAT, CDR2 FQNNGV. The CDR3 covers 18 residues. The CDR3 is CASSLVRASGARTDTQYF. The DNA for the CDR3 is TGTGCCAGCAGCCTAGTTCGGGCTAGCGGGGCCCGCACAGATACTCAGTATTTT.

As for this clonotype: This clone may be a read error of a much larger clone one base away. The CDR3 end shows no conserved phenylalanine or tryptophan, and so a read error is likely. The rearrangement joins TRBV6-5 to TRBJ2-2; no clear D gene. Germline V CDR1 and CDR2: MNHEY, SVGAGI. This CDR3 spans 13 amino acids. Trimming removed 2 bases at V and 7 bases at J, with 8 bases between. This CDR3 is CASSYGVGGELFL. CDR3 sequence (DNA): TGTGCCAGCAGTTACGGCGTTGGCGGGGAGCTGTTTTTA.